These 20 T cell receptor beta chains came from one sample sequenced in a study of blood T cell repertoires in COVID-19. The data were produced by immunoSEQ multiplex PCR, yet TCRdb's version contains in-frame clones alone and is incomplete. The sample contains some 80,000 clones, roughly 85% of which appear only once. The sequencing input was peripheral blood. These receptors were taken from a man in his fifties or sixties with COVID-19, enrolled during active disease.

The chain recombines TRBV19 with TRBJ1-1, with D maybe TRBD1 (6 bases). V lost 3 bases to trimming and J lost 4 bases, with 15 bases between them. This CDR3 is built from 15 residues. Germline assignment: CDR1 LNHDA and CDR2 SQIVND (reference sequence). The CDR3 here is CASSMGTGFGTEAFF. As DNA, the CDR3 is TGTGCCAGTAGTATGGGTACAGGGTTTGGCACTGAAGCTTTCTTT.

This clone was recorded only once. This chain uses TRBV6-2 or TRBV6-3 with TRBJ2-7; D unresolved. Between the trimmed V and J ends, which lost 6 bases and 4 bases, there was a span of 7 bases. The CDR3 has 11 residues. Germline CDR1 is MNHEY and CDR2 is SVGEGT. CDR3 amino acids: CASRYEYEQYF. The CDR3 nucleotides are TGTGCCAGCAGGTACGAGTACGAGCAGTACTTC.

CDR3 loop: CSVEGPTSGSKYEQFF. DNA for the CDR3: TGCAGCGTTGAGGGCCCAACTAGCGGGAGCAAATATGAGCAGTTCTTC. V gene TRBV29-1 combines with J gene TRBJ2-1; 11 nucleotides line up with TRBD2. This CDR3 contains 16 residues. CDR1 SQVTM and CDR2 ANQGSEA come from the germline V gene. Unmatched junction bases numbered 12, after V lost 3 bases and J lost 8 bases.

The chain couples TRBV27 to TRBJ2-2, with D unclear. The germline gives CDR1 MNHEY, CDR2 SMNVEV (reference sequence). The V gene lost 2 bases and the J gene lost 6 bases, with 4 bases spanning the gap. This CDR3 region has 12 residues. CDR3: CASSLPPGELFF. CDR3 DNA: TGTGCCAGCAGTTTACCTCCCGGGGAGCTGTTTTTT.

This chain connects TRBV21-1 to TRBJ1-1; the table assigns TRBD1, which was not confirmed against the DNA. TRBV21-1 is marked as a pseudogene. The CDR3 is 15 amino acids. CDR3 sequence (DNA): TGTGCCAGCACTCTCGAGGGGGACCTGAACACTGAAGCTTTCTTT. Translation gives CASTLEGDLNTEAFF.

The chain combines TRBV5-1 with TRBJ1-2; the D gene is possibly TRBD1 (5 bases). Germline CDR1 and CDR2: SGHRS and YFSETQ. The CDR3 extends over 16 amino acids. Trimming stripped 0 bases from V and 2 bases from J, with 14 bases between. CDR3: CASSLGQFWSNYGYTF. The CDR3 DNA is TGCGCCAGCAGCTTGGGACAGTTCTGGTCCAACTATGGCTACACCTTC.

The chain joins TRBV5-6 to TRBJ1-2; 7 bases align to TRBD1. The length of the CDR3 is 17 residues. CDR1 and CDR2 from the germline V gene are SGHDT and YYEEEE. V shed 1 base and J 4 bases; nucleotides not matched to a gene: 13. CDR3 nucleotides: TGTGCCAGCAGCTTGAAGGGGGCTGACTCTTTCACCTATGGCTACACCTTC. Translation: CASSLKGADSFTYGYTF.

The DNA of the CDR3 is TGCGCCAGCAGACAGGGGAATAGCAATCAGCCCCAGCATTTT. Its protein product is CASRQGNSNQPQHF. This chain uses TRBV10-2 with TRBJ1-5, with 7 bases aligning to TRBD1. The CDR3 totals 14 residues. The ends lost 6 bases at V and 0 bases at J; junction bases unmatched: 2. Germline CDR1 is WSHSY and CDR2 is SAAADI.

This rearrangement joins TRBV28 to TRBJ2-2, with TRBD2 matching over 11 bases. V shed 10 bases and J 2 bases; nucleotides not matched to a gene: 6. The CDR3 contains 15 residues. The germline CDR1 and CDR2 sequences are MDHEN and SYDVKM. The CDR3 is CATTGTSGNTGELFF. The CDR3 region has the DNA TGTGCCACCACTGGGACTAGCGGAAACACCGGGGAGCTGTTTTTT.

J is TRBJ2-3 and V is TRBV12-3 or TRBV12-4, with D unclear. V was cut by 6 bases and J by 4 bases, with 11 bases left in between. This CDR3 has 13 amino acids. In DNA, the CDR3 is TGTGCCAGCAGCCTACCCCCCTCAGATACGCAGTATTTT. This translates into CASSLPPSDTQYF.

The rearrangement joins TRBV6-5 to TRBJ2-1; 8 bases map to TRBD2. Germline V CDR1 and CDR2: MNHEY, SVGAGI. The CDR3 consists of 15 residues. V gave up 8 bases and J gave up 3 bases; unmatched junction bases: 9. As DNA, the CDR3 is TGTGCCAGCCTTAAAGCGGGAGTTCGCTACAATGAGCAGTTCTTC. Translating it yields CASLKAGVRYNEQFF.

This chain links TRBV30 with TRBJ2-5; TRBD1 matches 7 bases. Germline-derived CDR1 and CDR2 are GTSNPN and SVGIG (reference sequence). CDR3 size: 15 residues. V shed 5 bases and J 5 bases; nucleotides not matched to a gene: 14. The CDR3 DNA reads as TGTGCCTGGGAGCCGGGACAGCTCTCCGGGGAGACCCAGTACTTC. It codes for CAWEPGQLSGETQYF. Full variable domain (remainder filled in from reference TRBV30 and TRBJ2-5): SQTIHQWPATLVQPVGSPLSLECTVEGTSNPNLYWYRQAAGRGLQLLFYSVGIGQISSEVPQNLSASRPQDRQFILSSKKLLLSDSGFYLCAWEPGQLSGETQYFGPGTRLLVL.

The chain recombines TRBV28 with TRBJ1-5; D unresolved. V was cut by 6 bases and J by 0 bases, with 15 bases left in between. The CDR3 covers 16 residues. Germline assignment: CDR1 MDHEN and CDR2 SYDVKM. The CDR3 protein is CASRTQSIYSNQPQHF. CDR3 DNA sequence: TGTGCCAGCAGGACACAAAGCATCTATAGCAATCAGCCCCAGCATTTT.

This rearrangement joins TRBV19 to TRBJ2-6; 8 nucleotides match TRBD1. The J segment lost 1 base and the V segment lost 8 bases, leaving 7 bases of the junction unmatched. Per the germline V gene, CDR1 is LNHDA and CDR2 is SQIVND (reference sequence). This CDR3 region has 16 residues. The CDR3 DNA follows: TGTGCCAGTCCGACAGGGGACTTATCTGGGGCCAACGTCCTGACTTTC. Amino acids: CASPTGDLSGANVLTF.

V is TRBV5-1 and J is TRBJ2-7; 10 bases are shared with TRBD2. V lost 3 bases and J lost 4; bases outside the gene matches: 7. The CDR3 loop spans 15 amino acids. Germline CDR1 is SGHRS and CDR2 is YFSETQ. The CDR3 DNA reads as TGCGCCAGCAGCTCGTGGGCTAGCGGGAGTTACGAGCAGTACTTC. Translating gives CASSSWASGSYEQYF.

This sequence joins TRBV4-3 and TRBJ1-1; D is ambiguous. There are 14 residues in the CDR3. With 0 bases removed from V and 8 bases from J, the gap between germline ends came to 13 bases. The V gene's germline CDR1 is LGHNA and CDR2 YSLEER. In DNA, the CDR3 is TGCGCCAGCAGCCAAGATTCGGGTCCGGAGGAAGCTTTCTTT. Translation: CASSQDSGPEEAFF.

The DNA of the CDR3 is TGCGCCAGCAGCCAAGAGTCCGCGAGGCCACAGTTCTTC. It translates to CASSQESARPQFF. This rearrangement joins TRBV4-3 to TRBJ2-1; D is ambiguous. The ends were cut back, 0 bases at V and 13 bases at J, with 13 bases in the middle. CDR1 is LGHNA and CDR2 is YSLEER in the germline V gene. The CDR3 extends over 13 amino acids.

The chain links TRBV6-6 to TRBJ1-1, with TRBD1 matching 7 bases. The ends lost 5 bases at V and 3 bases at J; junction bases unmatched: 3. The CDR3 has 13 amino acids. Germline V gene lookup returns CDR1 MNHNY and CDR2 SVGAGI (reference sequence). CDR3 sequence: CASSRTGDTEAFF. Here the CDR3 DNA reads TGTGCCAGCAGTAGGACAGGAGACACTGAAGCTTTCTTT.

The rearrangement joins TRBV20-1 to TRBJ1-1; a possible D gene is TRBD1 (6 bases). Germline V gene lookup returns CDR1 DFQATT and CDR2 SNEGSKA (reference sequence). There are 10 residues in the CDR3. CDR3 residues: CSGRGTEAFF. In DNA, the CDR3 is TGCAGCGGCAGGGGTACTGAAGCTTTCTTT.

The CDR3: CASSLEGASEQFF. The CDR3 DNA is TGCGCCAGCAGCCTAGAGGGTGCGAGTGAGCAGTTCTTC. The chain couples TRBV5-1 to TRBJ2-1, with D perhaps TRBD2 (5 bases). Per the germline V gene, CDR1 is SGHRS and CDR2 is YFSETQ. V lost 4 bases, J lost 9 bases, and 14 bases lay in between. This CDR3 has 13 residues.